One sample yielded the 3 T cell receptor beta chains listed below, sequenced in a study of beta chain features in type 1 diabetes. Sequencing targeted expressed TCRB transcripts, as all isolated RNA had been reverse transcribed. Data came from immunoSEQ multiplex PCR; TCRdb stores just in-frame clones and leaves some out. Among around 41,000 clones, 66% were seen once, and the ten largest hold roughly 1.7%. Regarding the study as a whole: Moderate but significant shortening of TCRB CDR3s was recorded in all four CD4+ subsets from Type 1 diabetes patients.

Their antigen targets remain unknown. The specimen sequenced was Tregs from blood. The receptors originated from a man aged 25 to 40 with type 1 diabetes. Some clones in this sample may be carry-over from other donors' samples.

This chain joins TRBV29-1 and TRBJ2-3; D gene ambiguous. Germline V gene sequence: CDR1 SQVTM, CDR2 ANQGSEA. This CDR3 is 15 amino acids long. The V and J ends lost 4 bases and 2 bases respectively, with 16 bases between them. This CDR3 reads CSVAGQVALTDTQYF. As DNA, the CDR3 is TGCAGCGTTGCTGGGCAGGTCGCCCTCACAGATACGCAGTATTTT.

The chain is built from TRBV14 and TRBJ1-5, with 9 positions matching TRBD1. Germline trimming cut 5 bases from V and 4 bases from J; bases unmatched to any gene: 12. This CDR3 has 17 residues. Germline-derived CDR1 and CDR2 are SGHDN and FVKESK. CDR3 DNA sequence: TGTGCCAGCAGCATACCCCCGGGACAGGGAATTAATCAGCCCCAGCATTTT. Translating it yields CASSIPPGQGINQPQHF.

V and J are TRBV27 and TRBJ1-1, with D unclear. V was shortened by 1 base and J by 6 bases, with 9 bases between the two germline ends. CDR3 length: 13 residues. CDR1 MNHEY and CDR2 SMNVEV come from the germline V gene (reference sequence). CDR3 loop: CASSLFLGAEAFF. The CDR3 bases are TGTGCCAGCAGTTTATTTTTGGGCGCTGAAGCTTTCTTT.